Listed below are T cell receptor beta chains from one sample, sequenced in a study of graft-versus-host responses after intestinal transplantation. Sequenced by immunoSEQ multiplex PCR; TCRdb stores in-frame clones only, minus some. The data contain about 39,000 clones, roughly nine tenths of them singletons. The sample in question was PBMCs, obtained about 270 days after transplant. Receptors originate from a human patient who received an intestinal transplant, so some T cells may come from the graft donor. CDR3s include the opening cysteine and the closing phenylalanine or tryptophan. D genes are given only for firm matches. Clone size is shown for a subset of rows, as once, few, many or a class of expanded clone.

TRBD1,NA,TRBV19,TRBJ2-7,TGTGCCAGTAGAGGGGCCAGACAGGGGGGATACGAGCAGTACTTC,CASRGARQGGYEQYF
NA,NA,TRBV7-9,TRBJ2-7,TGTGCCAGCAGCTCTAACCGATACGAGCAGTACTTC,CASSSNRYEQYF
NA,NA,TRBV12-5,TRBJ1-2,TGTGCTAGTGGTTTGGGGGGAAGCCTTAACTATGGCTACACCTTC,CASGLGGSLNYGYTF
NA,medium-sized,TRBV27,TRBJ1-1,TGTGCCAGCAGTTTATACGGCGGGGGGGTCTCTGAAGCTTTCTTT,CASSLYGGGVSEAFF
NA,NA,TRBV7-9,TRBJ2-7,TGTGCCAGCATGCCATGGAATACCTACGAGCAGTACTTC,CASMPWNTYEQYF
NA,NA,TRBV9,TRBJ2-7,TGTGCCAGCAGCGTAGGATTAGCGCGCTCCTACGAGCAGTACTTC,CASSVGLARSYEQYF
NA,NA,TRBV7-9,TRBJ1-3,TGTGCCAGCAGCAGAATGTGGGCTTCGCCGGGAAACACCATATATTTT,CASSRMWASPGNTIYF
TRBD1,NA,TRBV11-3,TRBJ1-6,TGTGCCAGCAGCTTAGGGGACAGGGGAAGGAATAATTCACCCCTCCACTTT,CASSLGDRGRNNSPLHF
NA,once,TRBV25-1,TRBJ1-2,TGTGCCAGCAGTCTGACAGCACTCTATGGCTACACCTTC,CASSLTALYGYTF
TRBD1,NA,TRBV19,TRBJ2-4,TGTGCCAGTACTACGGACAGGGGACGACAGCGAGCCAAAAACATTCAGTACTTC,CASTTDRGRQRAKNIQYF